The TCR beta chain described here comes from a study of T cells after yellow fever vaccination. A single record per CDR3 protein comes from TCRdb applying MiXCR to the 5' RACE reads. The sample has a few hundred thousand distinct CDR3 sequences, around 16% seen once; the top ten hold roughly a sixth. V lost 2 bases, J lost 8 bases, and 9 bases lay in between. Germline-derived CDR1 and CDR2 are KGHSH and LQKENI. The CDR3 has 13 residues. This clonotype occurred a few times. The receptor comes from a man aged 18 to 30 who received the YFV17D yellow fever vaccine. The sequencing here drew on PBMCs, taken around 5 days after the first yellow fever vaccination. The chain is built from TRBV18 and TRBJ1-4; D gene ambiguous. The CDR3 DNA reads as TGTGCCAGCTCACCAAGTACAGAGGAAAAACTGTTTTTT. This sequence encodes CASSPSTEEKLFF.